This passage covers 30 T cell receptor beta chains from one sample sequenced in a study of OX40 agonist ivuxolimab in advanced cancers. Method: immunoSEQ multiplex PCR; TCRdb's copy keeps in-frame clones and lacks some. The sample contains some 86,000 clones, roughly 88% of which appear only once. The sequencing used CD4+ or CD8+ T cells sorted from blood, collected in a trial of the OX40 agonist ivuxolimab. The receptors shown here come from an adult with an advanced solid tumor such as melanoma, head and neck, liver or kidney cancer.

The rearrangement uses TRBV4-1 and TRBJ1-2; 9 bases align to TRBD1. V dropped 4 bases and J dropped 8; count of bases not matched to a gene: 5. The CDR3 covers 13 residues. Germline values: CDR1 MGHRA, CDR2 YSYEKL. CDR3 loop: CASSLRTGEGYTF. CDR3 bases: TGCGCCAGCAGCCTTAGGACAGGGGAGGGCTACACCTTC.

The CDR3 coding sequence is TGCGCCAGCAGCTACTCGGACGACCGGGCAGATACGCAGTATTTT. It codes for CASSYSDDRADTQYF. The genes are TRBV5-1 and TRBJ2-3; D is unresolved. Trimming removed 3 bases from V and 4 bases from J, with 15 bases in between. This CDR3 is built from 15 residues. In germline, CDR1 is SGHRS, CDR2 YFSETQ. Full variable domain (remainder filled in from reference TRBV5-1 and TRBJ2-3): KAGVTQTPRYLIKTRGQQVTLSCSPISGHRSVSWYQQTPGQGLQFLFEYFSETQRNKGNFPGRFSGRQFSNSRSEMNVSTLELGDSALYLCASSYSDDRADTQYFGPGTRLTVL.

For the CDR3, the DNA is TGTGCCAGCAGCAAATATCTAGCGGGGGTTACGGAGACCCAGTACTTC. Its protein is CASSKYLAGVTETQYF. The rearrangement uses TRBV21-1 and TRBJ2-5; the D call TRBD2 from the table was never checked on the DNA. TRBV21-1 is given as a pseudogene. The CDR3 contains 16 residues.

CDR3 region: CASSLAGQAVDTQYF. The CDR3 nucleotides are TGCGCCAGCAGCTTGGCCGGACAGGCCGTGGATACGCAGTATTTT. The rearrangement uses TRBV5-1 and TRBJ2-3; TRBD1 matches at 7 bases. V gave up 0 bases and J gave up 6 bases; unmatched junction bases: 7. Germline CDR1 and CDR2: SGHRS and YFSETQ. The CDR3 extends over 15 amino acids.

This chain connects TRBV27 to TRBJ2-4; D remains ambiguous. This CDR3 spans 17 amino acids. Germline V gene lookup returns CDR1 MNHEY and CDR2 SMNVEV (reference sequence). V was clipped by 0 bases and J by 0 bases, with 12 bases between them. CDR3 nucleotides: TGTGCCAGCAGTTTATCGATATACGAGCTAGCCAAAAACATTCAGTACTTC. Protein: CASSLSIYELAKNIQYF.

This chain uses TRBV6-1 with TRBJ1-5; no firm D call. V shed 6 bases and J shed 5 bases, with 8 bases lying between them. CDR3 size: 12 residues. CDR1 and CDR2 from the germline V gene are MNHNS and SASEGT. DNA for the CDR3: TGTGCCAGCAGCCATGGGGATCAGCCCCAGCATTTT. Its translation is CASSHGDQPQHF.

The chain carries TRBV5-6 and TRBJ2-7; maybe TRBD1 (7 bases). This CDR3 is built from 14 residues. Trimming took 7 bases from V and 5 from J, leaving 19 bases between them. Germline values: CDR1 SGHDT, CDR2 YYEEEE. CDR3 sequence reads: CASFLRGARNEQYV. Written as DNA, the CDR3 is TGTGCCAGCTTCCTCAGGGGGGCGAGAAACGAGCAGTACGTC.

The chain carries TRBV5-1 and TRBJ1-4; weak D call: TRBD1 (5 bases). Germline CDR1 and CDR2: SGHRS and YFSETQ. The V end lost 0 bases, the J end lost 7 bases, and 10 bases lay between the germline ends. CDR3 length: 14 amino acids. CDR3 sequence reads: CASSLAGGSEKLFF. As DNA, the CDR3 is TGCGCCAGCAGCTTGGCGGGGGGTAGTGAAAAACTGTTTTTT.

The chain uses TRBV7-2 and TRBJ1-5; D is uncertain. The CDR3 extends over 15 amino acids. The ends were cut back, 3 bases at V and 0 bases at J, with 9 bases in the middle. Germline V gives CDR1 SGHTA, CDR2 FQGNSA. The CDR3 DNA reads TGTGCCAGCAGCTTTAGTTCTGTTAGCAATCAGCCCCAGCATTTT. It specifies CASSFSSVSNQPQHF. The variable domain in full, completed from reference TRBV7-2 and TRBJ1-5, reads GAGVSQSPSNKVTEKGKDVELRCDPISGHTALYWYRQSLGQGLEFLIYFQGNSAPDKSGLPSDRFSAERTGGSVSTLTIQRTQQEDSAVYLCASSFSSVSNQPQHFGDGTRLSIL.

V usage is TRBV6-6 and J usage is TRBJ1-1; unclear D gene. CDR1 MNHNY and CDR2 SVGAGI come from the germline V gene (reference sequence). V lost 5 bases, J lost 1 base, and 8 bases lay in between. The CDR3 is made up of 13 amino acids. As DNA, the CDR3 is TGTGCCAGCAGTAGGGCAGAGAACACTGAAGCTTTCTTT. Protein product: CASSRAENTEAFF.

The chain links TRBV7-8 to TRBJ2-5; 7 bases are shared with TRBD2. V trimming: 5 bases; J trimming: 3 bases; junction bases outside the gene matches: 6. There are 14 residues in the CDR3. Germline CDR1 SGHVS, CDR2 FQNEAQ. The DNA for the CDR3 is TGTGCCAGCAGCCAGCTAGCGGTCAAAGAGACCCAGTACTTC. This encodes CASSQLAVKETQYF.

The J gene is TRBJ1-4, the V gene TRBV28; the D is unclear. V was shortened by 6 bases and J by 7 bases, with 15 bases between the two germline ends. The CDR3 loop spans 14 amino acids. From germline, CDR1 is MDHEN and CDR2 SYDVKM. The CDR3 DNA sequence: TGTGCCAGCAGGGGCTATGAGGCGGGTGAAAAACTGTTTTTT. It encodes CASRGYEAGEKLFF.

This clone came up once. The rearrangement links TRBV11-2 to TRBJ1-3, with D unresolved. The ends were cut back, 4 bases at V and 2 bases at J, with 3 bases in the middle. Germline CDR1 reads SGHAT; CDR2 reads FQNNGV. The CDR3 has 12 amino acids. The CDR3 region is CASSSPGNTIYF. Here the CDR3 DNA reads TGTGCCAGCAGCTCCCCTGGAAACACCATATATTTT.

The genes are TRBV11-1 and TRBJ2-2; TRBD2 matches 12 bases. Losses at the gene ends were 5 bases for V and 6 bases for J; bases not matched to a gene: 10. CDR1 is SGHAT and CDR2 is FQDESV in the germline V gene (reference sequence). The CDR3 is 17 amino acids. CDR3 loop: CASSPGLAGDRSGELFF. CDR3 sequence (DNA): TGTGCCAGCAGCCCGGGACTAGCGGGCGACCGTTCCGGGGAGCTGTTTTTT.

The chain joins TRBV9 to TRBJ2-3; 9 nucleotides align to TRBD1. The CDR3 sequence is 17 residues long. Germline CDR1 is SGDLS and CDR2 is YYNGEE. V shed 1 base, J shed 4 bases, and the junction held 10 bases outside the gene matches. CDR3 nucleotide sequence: TGTGCCAGCAGCGTAAGCGAGGGACAGGGAGTGGCAGATACGCAGTATTTT. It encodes CASSVSEGQGVADTQYF.

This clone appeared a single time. CDR3 in amino acids: CAWSLRDNSPLHF. The CDR3 coding sequence is TGTGCCTGGAGTTTGAGGGATAATTCACCCCTCCACTTT. This chain links TRBV30 with TRBJ1-6; D call uncertain. This CDR3 contains 13 residues. V dropped 2 bases and J dropped 5 bases, with 7 bases sitting between them. Germline V CDR1 and CDR2: GTSNPN, SVGIG (reference sequence). Based on the CDR3 plus reference TRBV30 and TRBJ1-6, the full variable domain is SQTIHQWPATLVQPVGSPLSLECTVEGTSNPNLYWYRQAAGRGLQLLFYSVGIGQISSEVPQNLSASRPQDRQFILSSKKLLLSDSGFYLCAWSLRDNSPLHFGNGTRLTVT.

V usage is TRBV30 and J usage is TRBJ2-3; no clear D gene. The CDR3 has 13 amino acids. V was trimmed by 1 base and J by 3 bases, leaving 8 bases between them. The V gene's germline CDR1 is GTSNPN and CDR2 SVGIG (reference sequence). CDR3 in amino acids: CAWSARQTDTQYF. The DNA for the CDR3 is TGTGCCTGGAGTGCCCGACAAACAGATACGCAGTATTTT.

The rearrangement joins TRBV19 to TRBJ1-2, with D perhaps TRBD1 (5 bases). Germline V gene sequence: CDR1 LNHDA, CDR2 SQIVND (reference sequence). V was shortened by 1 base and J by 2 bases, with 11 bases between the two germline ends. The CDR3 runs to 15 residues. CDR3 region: CASSIVGGINYGYTF. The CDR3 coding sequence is TGTGCCAGTAGTATAGTTGGGGGGATCAACTATGGCTACACCTTC.

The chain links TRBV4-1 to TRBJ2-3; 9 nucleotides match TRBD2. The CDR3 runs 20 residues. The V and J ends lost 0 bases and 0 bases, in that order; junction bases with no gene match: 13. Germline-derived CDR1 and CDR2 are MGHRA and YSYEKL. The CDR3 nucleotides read TGCGCCAGCAGCCAAGATAGTTTTAAGCGGGGGGCCCCTAGCACAGATACGCAGTATTTT. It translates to CASSQDSFKRGAPSTDTQYF.

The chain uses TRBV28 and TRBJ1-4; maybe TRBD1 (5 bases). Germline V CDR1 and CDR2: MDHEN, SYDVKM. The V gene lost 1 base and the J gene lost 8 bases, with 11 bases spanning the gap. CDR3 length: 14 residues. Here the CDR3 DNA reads TGTGCCAGCAGTTTATACAGGCTGGGGGAAAAACTGTTTTTT. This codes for CASSLYRLGEKLFF.

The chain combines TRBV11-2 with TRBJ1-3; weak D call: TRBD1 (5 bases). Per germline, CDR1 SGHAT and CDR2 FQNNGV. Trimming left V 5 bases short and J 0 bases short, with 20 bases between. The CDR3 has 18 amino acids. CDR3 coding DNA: TGTGCCAGCAGCCCCACTGGACCGGGTAGGGGCTCTGGAAACACCATATATTTT. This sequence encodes CASSPTGPGRGSGNTIYF.

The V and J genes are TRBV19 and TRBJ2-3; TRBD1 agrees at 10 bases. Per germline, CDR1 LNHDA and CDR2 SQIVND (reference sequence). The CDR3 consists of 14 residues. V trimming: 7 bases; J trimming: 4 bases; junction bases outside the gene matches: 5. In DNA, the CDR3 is TGTGCCAGTACTCGGGACAGGGGTGCAGATACGCAGTATTTT. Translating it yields CASTRDRGADTQYF.

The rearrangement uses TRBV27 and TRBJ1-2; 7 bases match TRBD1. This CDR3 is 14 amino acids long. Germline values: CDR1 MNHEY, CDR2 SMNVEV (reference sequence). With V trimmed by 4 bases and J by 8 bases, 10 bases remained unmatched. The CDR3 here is CASSWGDRAGGYTF. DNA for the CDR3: TGTGCCAGCAGTTGGGGAGACAGGGCGGGAGGCTACACCTTC.

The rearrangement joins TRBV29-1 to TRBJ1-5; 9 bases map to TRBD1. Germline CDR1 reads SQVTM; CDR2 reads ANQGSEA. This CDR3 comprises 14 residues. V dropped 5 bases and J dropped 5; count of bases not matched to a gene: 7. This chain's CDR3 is CSVQTGTGHQPQHF. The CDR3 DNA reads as TGCAGCGTTCAGACCGGGACAGGGCATCAGCCCCAGCATTTT.

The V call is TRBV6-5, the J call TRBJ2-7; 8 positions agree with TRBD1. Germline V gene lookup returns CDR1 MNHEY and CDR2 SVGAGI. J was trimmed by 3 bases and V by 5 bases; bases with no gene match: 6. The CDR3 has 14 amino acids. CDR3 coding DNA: TGTGCCAGCAGTGAAATCGACAGGGGCTACGAGCAGTACGTC. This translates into CASSEIDRGYEQYV.

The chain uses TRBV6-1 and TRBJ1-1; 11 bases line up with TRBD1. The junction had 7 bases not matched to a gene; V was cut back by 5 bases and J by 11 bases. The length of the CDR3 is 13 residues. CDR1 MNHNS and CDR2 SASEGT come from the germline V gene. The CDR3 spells CASSLRWDRGAFF. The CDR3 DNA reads TGTGCCAGCAGTCTAAGGTGGGACAGGGGGGCTTTCTTT.

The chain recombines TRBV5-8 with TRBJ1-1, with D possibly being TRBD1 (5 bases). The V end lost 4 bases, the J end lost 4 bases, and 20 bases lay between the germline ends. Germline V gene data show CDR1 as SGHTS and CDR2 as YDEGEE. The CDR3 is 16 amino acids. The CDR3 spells CASSPYGGGRGTEAFF. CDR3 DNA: TGTGCCAGCAGCCCCTATGGGGGAGGGAGAGGCACTGAAGCTTTCTTT.

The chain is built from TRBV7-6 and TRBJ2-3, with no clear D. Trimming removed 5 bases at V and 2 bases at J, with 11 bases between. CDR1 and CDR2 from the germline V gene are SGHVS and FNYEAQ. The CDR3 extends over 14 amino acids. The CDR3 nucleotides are TGTGCCAGCAGCCCGACGGTTTACACAGATACGCAGTATTTT. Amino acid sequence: CASSPTVYTDTQYF. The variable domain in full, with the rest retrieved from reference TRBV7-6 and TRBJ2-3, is GAGVSQSPRYKVTKRGQDVALRCDPISGHVSLYWYRQALGQGPEFLTYFNYEAQQDKSGLPNDRFSAERPEGSISTLTIQRTEQRDSAMYRCASSPTVYTDTQYFGPGTRLTVL.

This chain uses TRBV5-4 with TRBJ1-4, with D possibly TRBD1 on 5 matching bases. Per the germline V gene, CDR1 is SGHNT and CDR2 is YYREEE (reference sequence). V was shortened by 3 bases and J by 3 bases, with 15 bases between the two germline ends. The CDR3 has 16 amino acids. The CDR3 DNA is TGTGCCAGCAGCTCGGGGAAGGGACGGTCTAATGAAAAACTGTTTTTT. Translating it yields CASSSGKGRSNEKLFF.

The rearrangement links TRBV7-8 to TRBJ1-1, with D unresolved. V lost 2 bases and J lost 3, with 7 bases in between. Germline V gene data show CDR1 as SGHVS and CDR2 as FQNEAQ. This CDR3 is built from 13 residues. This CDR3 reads CASSLNRDTEAFF. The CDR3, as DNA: TGTGCCAGCAGCTTAAACAGAGACACTGAAGCTTTCTTT.